This T cell receptor (beta chain) was profiled in a study of cytomegalovirus exposure and HLA in healthy donors. General study results and limits: The listing of 150 to 200 TCR beta chains classed them as cytomegalovirus-associated.

Clones were sequenced by immunoSEQ multiplex PCR, and TCRdb holds only the in-frame ones, with some missing. The sample has approximately 65,000 clones, around 90% seen once; the top ten hold roughly 3.1%. As regards this clone: The target antigen is unknown.

From germline, CDR1 is SGHRS and CDR2 YFSETQ. This CDR3 comprises 15 residues. The V end was cut by 0 bases, the J end by 4 bases, with 10 bases between. The chain employs TRBV5-1 and TRBJ2-2; D may be TRBD2 (6 bases). This receptor was taken from a man aged 18 to 29 in good health and CMV-seronegative. Sequenced input: PBMCs. This CDR3 reads CASSLAWRATGELFF. The CDR3 bases are TGCGCCAGCAGCTTGGCATGGAGGGCCACCGGGGAGCTGTTTTTT.